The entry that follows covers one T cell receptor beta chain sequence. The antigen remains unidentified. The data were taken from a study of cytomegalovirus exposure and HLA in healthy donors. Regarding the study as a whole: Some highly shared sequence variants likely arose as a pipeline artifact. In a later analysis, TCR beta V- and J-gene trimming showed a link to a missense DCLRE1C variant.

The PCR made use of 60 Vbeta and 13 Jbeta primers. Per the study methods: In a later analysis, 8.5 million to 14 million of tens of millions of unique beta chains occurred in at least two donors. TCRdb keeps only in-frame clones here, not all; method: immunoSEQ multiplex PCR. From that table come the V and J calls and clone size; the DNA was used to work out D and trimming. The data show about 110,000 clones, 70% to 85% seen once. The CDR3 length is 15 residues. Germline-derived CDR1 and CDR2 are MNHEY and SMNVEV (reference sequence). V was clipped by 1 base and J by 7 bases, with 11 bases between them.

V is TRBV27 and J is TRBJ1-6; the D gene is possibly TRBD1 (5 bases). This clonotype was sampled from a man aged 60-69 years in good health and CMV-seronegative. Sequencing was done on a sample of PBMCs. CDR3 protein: CASSLYGGQNSPLHF. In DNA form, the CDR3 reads TGTGCCAGCAGTTTATACGGCGGACAAAATTCACCCCTCCACTTT.